The T cell receptor beta chain under discussion was sequenced for a study of radiotherapy plus CTLA-4 blockade in lung cancer. The CDR3 contains 13 residues. With 5 bases removed from V and 2 bases from J, the gap between germline ends came to 9 bases. The V gene's germline CDR1 is SGHVS and CDR2 FNYEAQ. It was focal radiation plus CTLA-4 blockade with ipilimumab that patients with chemo-refractory metastatic non-small-cell lung cancer received. Of note for this clone: Its antigen remains unidentified.

Notes on the study in general: Once radiotherapy plus ipilimumab had been given, TCR clones derived from tumor expanded in blood.

Clones were read by immunoSEQ multiplex PCR, and TCRdb kept only the in-frame ones, dropping some. The sample consists of some 43,000 clones, 75% to 90% of them appearing once. The chain has TRBV7-6 and TRBJ1-1; D is undetermined. This receptor was identified in a human donor with non-small cell lung cancer who had stable disease on radiotherapy plus ipilimumab. This specimen consisted of peripheral blood, obtained from a patient treated with radiotherapy plus ipilimumab. Here the CDR3 reads CASSAQENTEAFF. The CDR3 bases are TGTGCCAGCAGCGCGCAGGAAAACACTGAAGCTTTCTTT. The whole variable domain, remainder taken from reference TRBV7-6 and TRBJ1-1, is GAGVSQSPRYKVTKRGQDVALRCDPISGHVSLYWYRQALGQGPEFLTYFNYEAQQDKSGLPNDRFSAERPEGSISTLTIQRTEQRDSAMYRCASSAQENTEAFFGQGTRLTVV.